The rows below give T cell receptor beta chains drawn from one sample of a study of blood T cell repertoires in COVID-19. The data were produced by immunoSEQ multiplex PCR, yet TCRdb's version contains in-frame clones alone and is incomplete. The table has 300,000 or so clones, about 84% seen once. Material for sequencing was peripheral blood. The receptors stem from a woman aged 45-65 years with acute or convalescent COVID-19. CDR3s include the opening cysteine and the closing phenylalanine or tryptophan. D genes are given only for firm matches.

d_gene	j_gene	v_gene	CDR3aa
TRBD2	TRBJ2-1	TRBV7-6	CASSSKSGSSYNEQFF
NA	TRBJ1-1	TRBV18	CASSPQPDSAPEAFF
TRBD1	TRBJ2-7	TRBV5-1	CASSNRQGADEQYF
TRBD2	TRBJ2-7	TRBV7-2	CASSLMGGSRAYEQYF
TRBD1	TRBJ1-1	TRBV11-2	CASSSTLRTGNPEAFF
NA	TRBJ2-7	TRBV19	CASSTLPRGNEQYF
NA	TRBJ2-1	TRBV9	CASSDGQFPYNEQFF
NA	TRBJ1-5	TRBV27	CASSSTGGDQPQHF
NA	TRBJ2-7	TRBV6-5	CASSPTGPYEQYF
TRBD1	TRBJ2-7	TRBV18	CASSPRQGVSYEQYF
TRBD1	TRBJ1-2	TRBV19	CASRETGGARYGYTF
TRBD1	TRBJ2-3	TRBV11-3	CASSYRTGGTDTQYF
NA	TRBJ1-5	TRBV24-1	CATSDLNQPQHF
NA	TRBJ2-3	TRBV6-6	CASSGTRGTDTQYF
NA	TRBJ2-2	TRBV24-1	CATSSGTTNTGELFF
NA	TRBJ2-7	TRBV21-1	CASSKRQRDGLAATYEQYF
TRBD2	TRBJ2-7	TRBV3-1/TRBV3-2	CASSQVRRTSRAYEQYF
TRBD1	TRBJ1-5	TRBV28	CASSVTGTGAYQPQHF
TRBD1	TRBJ2-5	TRBV24-1	CATSDLGRDRETQYF
TRBD2	TRBJ2-7	TRBV7-2	CASSLGLAGDYEQYF
TRBD2	TRBJ2-1	TRBV20-1	CSASTGGPYNEQFF
NA	TRBJ1-1	TRBV6-2/TRBV6-3	CASRFATRRWKTEAFF
TRBD1	TRBJ1-2	TRBV15	CATSTDRVNGYTF
NA	TRBJ1-4	TRBV7-2	CASSLGGLVDEKLFF
NA	TRBJ1-4	TRBV27	CASSLSPGWKEKLFF
TRBD2	TRBJ2-5	TRBV4-2	CASSQRGEGPQETQYF
TRBD2	TRBJ2-1	TRBV9	CASSLHGTSGFEQFF
NA	TRBJ2-7	TRBV5-5	CASSPAPRDEQYF
TRBD1	TRBJ2-3	TRBV20-1	CSASTGPTQYF
NA	TRBJ2-2	TRBV6-5	CASADSNTGELFF
NA	TRBJ2-1	TRBV30	CAWSGRQGPLAGPYNEQFF
NA	TRBJ2-1	TRBV6-4	CASSERPNGVNEQFF
TRBD1	TRBJ2-1	TRBV7-9	CASSLGTDNEQFF
NA	TRBJ2-2	TRBV2	CASQTGIWRGTGELFF
NA	TRBJ2-5	TRBV11-1	CASSLAYQETQYF
TRBD2	TRBJ2-3	TRBV19	CASLSSGREDTQYF
NA	TRBJ1-1	TRBV10-3	CATEGGTNTEAFF
TRBD1	TRBJ1-1	TRBV7-9	CASSPGQENTEAFF
TRBD1	TRBJ1-6	TRBV27	CASSSPRTGGNSPLHF
NA	TRBJ1-2	TRBV30	CAWRTDSTGYTF
NA	TRBJ2-7	TRBV5-4	CASSFRGSSYEQYF
TRBD2	TRBJ2-7	TRBV13	CASSSISGRFGYEQYF
TRBD2	TRBJ2-7	TRBV11-1	CASSTPLAGGYEQYF
NA	TRBJ2-3	TRBV27	CASSFGPGLGGDTQYF
TRBD1	TRBJ1-2	TRBV7-2	CASSLRTGGQGRYTF
NA	TRBJ1-1	TRBV30	CAWSVAGTMNTEAFF
NA	TRBJ2-1	TRBV4-3	CASSQDQLVTHNEQFF
NA	TRBJ1-1	TRBV6-2/TRBV6-3	CASSYQGNTEAFF
TRBD1	TRBJ1-1	TRBV2	CASSPDRGNTEAFF
NA	TRBJ1-1	TRBV5-1	CASRSDRIYTEAFF
NA	TRBJ1-3	TRBV5-1	CASSFGSTGGDTIYF
TRBD1	TRBJ1-2	TRBV6-5	CASTTRTGRNYGYTF
TRBD1	TRBJ2-2	TRBV7-3	CASSLRTGRNTGELFF